The T cell receptor (beta chain) described here comes from a study of blood T cell repertoires in COVID-19. In the study overall: The study drew acute and convalescent COVID-19 samples from the United States, Italy and Spain.

Clones were sequenced by immunoSEQ multiplex PCR, and TCRdb holds only the in-frame ones, with some missing. The sample consists of about 280,000 clones, 80% to 90% of them appearing once. This clone appeared a few times. CDR1 and CDR2 (germline): SGHAT, FQNNGV. CDR3 length: 16 amino acids. The V and J ends lost 5 bases and 4 bases respectively, with 21 bases between them. Sequences were obtained from peripheral blood. This TCR came from a woman aged 70-85 years with acute or convalescent COVID-19. The chain combines TRBV11-2 with TRBJ2-7, with D perhaps matching TRBD1 (6 bases). CDR3 sequence reads: CASSPIQRRGGYEQYF. For the CDR3, the DNA is TGTGCCAGCAGCCCGATCCAACGCAGGGGTGGATACGAGCAGTACTTC.